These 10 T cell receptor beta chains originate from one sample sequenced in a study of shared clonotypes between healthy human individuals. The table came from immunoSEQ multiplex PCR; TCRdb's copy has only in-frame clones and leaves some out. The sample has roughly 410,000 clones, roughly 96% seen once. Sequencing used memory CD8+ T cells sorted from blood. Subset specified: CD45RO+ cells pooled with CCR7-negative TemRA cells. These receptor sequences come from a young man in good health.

CDR3 bases: TGTGCCAGCAGCGTAGTGGCTAGCGCTTACAATGAGCAGTTCTTC. Amino acids: CASSVVASAYNEQFF. V is TRBV9 and J is TRBJ2-1; D is possibly TRBD2 (6 bases). The CDR3 spans 15 residues. The ends were cut back, 0 bases at V and 4 bases at J, with 11 bases in the middle. Per the germline V gene, CDR1 is SGDLS and CDR2 is YYNGEE.

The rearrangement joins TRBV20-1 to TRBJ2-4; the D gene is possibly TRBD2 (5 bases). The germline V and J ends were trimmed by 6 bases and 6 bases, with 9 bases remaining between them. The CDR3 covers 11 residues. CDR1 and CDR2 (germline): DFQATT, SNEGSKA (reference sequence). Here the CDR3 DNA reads TGCAGTGCACTAGTTGGAAACATTCAGTACTTC. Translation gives CSALVGNIQYF.

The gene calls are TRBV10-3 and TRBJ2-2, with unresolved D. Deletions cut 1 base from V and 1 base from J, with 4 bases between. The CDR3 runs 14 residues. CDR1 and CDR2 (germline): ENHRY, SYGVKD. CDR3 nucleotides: TGTGCCATCAGTGAGTTTCGGAACACCGGGGAGCTGTTTTTT. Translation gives CAISEFRNTGELFF.

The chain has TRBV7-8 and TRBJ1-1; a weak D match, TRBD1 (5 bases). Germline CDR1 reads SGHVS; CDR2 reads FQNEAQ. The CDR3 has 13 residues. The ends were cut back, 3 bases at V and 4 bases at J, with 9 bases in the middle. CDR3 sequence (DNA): TGTGCCAGCAGCTTCCGGGGGGGCACTGAAGCTTTCTTT. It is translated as CASSFRGGTEAFF.

The CDR3 sequence: CASSHTGTGSYEQYF. In DNA, the CDR3 is TGTGCCAGCAGCCATACCGGGACAGGGTCCTACGAGCAGTACTTC. V usage is TRBV7-9 and J usage is TRBJ2-7, with 9 positions matching TRBD1. The germline V gene has CDR1 SEHNR and CDR2 FQNEAQ (reference sequence). J was trimmed by 1 base and V by 5 bases; bases with no gene match: 6. This CDR3 spans 15 amino acids.

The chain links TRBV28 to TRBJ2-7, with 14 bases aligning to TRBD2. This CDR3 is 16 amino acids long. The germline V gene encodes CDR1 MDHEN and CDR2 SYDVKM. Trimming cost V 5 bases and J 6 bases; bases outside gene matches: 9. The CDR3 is CASSPTGGLAGGEQYF. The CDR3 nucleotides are TGTGCCAGCAGTCCCACCGGTGGACTAGCGGGAGGCGAGCAGTACTTC.

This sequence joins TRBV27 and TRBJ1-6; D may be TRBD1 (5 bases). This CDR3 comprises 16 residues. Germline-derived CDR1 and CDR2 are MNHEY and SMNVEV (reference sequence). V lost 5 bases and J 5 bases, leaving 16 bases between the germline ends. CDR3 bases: TGTGCCAGCAGTACCCTCTGGCGAGGGGATAATTCACCCCTCCACTTT. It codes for CASSTLWRGDNSPLHF.

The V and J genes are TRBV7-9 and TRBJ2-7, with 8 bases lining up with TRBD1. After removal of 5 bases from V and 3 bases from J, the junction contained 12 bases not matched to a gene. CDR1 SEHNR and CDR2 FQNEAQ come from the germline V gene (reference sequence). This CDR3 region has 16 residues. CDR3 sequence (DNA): TGTGCCAGCAGCCCGCGGGCAGGGGGCGCGGGCTACGAGCAGTACTTC. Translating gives CASSPRAGGAGYEQYF.

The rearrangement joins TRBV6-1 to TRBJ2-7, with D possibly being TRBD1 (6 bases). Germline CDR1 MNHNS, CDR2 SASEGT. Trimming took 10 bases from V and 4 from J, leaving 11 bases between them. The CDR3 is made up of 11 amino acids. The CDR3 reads CATKQGYEQYF. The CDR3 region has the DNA TGTGCCACCAAACAGGGTTACGAGCAGTACTTC.

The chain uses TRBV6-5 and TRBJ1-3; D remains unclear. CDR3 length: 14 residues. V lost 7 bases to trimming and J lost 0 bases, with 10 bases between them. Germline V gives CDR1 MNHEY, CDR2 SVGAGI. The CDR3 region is CASTHGRSGNTIYF. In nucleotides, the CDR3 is TGTGCCAGCACTCACGGCCGCTCTGGAAACACCATATATTTT.